One and the same sample provided the 3 T cell receptor beta chains below, sequenced in a study of metastatic and nonmetastatic thyroid tumors. All patients were treatment-naive before thyroid surgery. TCRdb reanalyzed the PCR reads with MiXCR. The sample carries around 64,000 clones, about 4% recorded once. Source material: blood. The receptor source for this set is a female donor with papillary thyroid cancer or a benign thyroid nodule (not recorded which). Some clones in this sample may be carry-over from other donors' samples.

To note about this clone: A much larger clone sits a single nucleotide away, making a read error possible. The chain couples TRBV4-1 to TRBJ2-7; D is unclear. The CDR3 is 14 residues long. Trimming took off 9 bases at V and 2 bases at J, with 17 bases between the two ends. Looked up from germline, CDR1 is MGHRA and CDR2 is YSYEKL. The CDR3 spells CARRLSWVPYEQYF. The CDR3 DNA sequence: TGCGCCAGAAGGCTCTCCTGGGTGCCCTACGAGCAGTACTTC.

V gene TRBV18 combines with J gene TRBJ2-1; TRBD2 matches at 8 bases. CDR1 KGHSH and CDR2 LQKENI come from the germline V gene. This CDR3 is 16 amino acids long. V gave up 3 bases and J gave up 6 bases; unmatched junction bases: 10. The CDR3 DNA follows: TGTGCCAGCTCACCCGCCCCTCCGGGGGGGGGCAATGAGCAGTTCTTC. Encoded protein: CASSPAPPGGGNEQFF.

For this clone: Possible read error: a much larger clone is one base away. The CDR3 does not end in the conserved phenylalanine or tryptophan, so this is likely a read error. V usage is TRBV6-1 and J usage is TRBJ1-5; D might be TRBD1 (5 bases). The germline CDR1 and CDR2 sequences are MNHNS and SASEGT. V lost 6 bases and J 4 bases, leaving 10 bases between the germline ends. CDR3 size: 13 residues. CDR3 coding DNA: TGTGCCAGCAGGACAGACCTGAATCAGCCCCAGCATTCT. Protein: CASRTDLNQPQHS.